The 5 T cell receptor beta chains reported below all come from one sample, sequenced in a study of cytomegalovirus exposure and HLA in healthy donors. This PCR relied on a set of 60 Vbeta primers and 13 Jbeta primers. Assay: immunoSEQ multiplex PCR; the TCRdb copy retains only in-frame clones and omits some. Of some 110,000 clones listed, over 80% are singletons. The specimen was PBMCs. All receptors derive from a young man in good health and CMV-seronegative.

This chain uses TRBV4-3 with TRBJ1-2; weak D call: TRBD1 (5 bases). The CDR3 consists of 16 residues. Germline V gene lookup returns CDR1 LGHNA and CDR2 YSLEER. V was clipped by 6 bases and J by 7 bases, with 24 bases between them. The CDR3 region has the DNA TGCGCCAGCAGTCTCTCCGGGACTGACAATGTTGGTGGCTACACCTTC. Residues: CASSLSGTDNVGGYTF.

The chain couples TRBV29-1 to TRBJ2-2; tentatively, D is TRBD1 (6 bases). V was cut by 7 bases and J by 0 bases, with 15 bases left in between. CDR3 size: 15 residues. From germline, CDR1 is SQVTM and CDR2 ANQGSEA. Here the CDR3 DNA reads TGCAGCGGGCAATTCACAGGGTCGAACACCGGGGAGCTGTTTTTT. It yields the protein CSGQFTGSNTGELFF.

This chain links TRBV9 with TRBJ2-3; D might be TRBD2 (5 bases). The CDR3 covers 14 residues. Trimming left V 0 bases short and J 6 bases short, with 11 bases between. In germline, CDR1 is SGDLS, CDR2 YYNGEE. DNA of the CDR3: TGTGCCAGCAGCGTAGAGCTCCCGGGGGATACGCAGTATTTT. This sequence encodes CASSVELPGDTQYF.

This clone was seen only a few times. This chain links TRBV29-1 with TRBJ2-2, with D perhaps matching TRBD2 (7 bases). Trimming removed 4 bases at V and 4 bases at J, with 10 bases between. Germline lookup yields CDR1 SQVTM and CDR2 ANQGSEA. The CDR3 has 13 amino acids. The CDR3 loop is CSVARGGTGELFF. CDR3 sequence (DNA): TGCAGCGTTGCGAGGGGGGGCACCGGGGAGCTGTTTTTT.

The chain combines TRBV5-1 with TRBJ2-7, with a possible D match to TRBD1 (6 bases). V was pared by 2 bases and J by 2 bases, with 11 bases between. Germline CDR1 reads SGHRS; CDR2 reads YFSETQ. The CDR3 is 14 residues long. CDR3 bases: TGCGCCAGCAGCTTCACGACAGGCACCTACGAGCAGTACTTC. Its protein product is CASSFTTGTYEQYF. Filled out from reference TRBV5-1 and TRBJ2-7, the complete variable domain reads KAGVTQTPRYLIKTRGQQVTLSCSPISGHRSVSWYQQTPGQGLQFLFEYFSETQRNKGNFPGRFSGRQFSNSRSEMNVSTLELGDSALYLCASSFTTGTYEQYFGPGTRLTVT.